This is a list of T cell receptor beta chains from one sample in a study of cytomegalovirus exposure and HLA in healthy donors. TCRdb keeps only in-frame clones here, not all; method: immunoSEQ multiplex PCR. The sample has around 190,000 clones; about 80% are singletons. Sequences were obtained from PBMCs. The receptor set was obtained from a woman aged 25 to 39 in good health and CMV-seropositive. Each CDR3 is given with its conserved first and last residue. Fields, in order: V gene, J gene, CDR3 length, D gene, clone size, CDR3 protein, CDR3 DNA. A D gene is named only where the DNA matches it firmly. Size values are once, few and many counts, or a class for expanded clones, and some rows have none.

TRBV7-2	TRBJ1-5	15	-	-	CASSSQGLSNQPQHF	TGTGCCAGCAGCTCGCAGGGCCTTAGCAATCAGCCCCAGCATTTT
TRBV9	TRBJ2-1	17	TRBD2	-	CASSLLSVSGSGNEQFF	TGTGCCAGCAGCCTCCTCTCGGTTAGCGGGAGCGGAAATGAGCAGTTCTTC
TRBV27	TRBJ2-7	12	-	-	CASLLGAHEQYF	TGTGCCAGCCTCCTAGGGGCCCACGAGCAGTACTTC
TRBV13	TRBJ1-5	14	-	-	CASSLGGNNQPQHF	TGTGCCAGCAGCTTAGGCGGGAACAATCAGCCCCAGCATTTT
TRBV9	TRBJ1-1	16	TRBD1	-	CASSVGWTGANTEAFF	TGTGCCAGCAGCGTAGGATGGACAGGGGCGAACACTGAAGCTTTCTTT
TRBV6-1	TRBJ1-3	15	TRBD1	-	CASSSGQGTGNTIYF	TGTGCCAGCAGTTCAGGACAGGGCACTGGAAACACCATATATTTT
TRBV10-2	TRBJ1-2	12	-	-	CASFFGEAGYTF	TGCGCCAGCTTTTTTGGAGAGGCTGGCTACACCTTC
TRBV6-5	TRBJ2-7	15	TRBD1	-	CASSLGQGVPYEQYF	TGTGCCAGCAGTCTCGGACAGGGAGTTCCCTACGAGCAGTACTTC
TRBV11-2	TRBJ1-5	15	TRBD1	-	CASSHNRGVGQPQHF	TGTGCCAGCAGCCATAACAGGGGAGTGGGGCAGCCCCAGCATTTT
TRBV7-9	TRBJ2-5	15	TRBD1	-	CASSLAGDSQETQYF	TGTGCCAGCAGCTTAGCGGGGGACAGTCAGGAGACCCAGTACTTC
TRBV30	TRBJ1-1	12	-	-	CAWIGDFTEAFF	TGTGCCTGGATTGGGGACTTCACTGAAGCTTTCTTT
TRBV10-2	TRBJ1-5	15	-	-	CASSESARVNQPQHF	TGCGCCAGCAGTGAGTCGGCCAGGGTCAATCAGCCCCAGCATTTT
TRBV2	TRBJ2-2	15	TRBD2	few	CASTGLAVNTGELFF	TGTGCCAGCACAGGACTAGCGGTAAACACCGGGGAGCTGTTTTTT
TRBV10-3	TRBJ2-1	17	TRBD2	-	CAISPQTSGRGVSEQFF	TGTGCCATCAGCCCCCAGACTAGCGGGAGAGGCGTAAGCGAGCAGTTCTTC
TRBV4-3	TRBJ2-3	16	-	-	CASSQDLYSSTDTQYF	TGCGCCAGCAGCCAAGATCTGTATTCTAGCACAGATACGCAGTATTTT
TRBV10-3	TRBJ1-1	11	-	-	CAWGGNTEAFF	TGTGCCTGGGGGGGGAACACTGAAGCTTTCTTT
TRBV27	TRBJ2-7	13	-	few	CASSNTVHYEQYF	TGTGCCAGCAGTAATACAGTGCACTACGAGCAGTACTTC
TRBV7-8	TRBJ2-3	16	TRBD2	-	CASSLLAGEGTDTQYF	TGTGCCAGCAGCTTGCTAGCGGGGGAGGGCACAGATACGCAGTATTTT
TRBV9	TRBJ2-1	18	TRBD2	-	CASSVGLAGSSSYNEQFF	TGTGCCAGCAGCGTAGGACTAGCGGGGTCGAGCTCCTACAATGAGCAGTTCTTC
TRBV7-8	TRBJ2-3	16	TRBD2	-	CASSTLAGGPEDTQYF	TGTGCCAGCAGCACACTAGCGGGGGGGCCGGAAGATACGCAGTATTTT
TRBV7-6	TRBJ2-1	13	TRBD1	few	CASSLGRGWEQFF	TGTGCCAGCAGCTTAGGCAGGGGGTGGGAGCAGTTCTTC
TRBV4-3	TRBJ1-2	12	-	few	CASSQGAYGYTF	TGCGCCAGCAGCCAAGGGGCCTATGGCTACACCTTC
TRBV29-1	TRBJ2-5	13	TRBD1	-	CSGLTGPPETQYF	TGCAGCGGCCTGACAGGGCCCCCCGAGACCCAGTACTTC
TRBV6-6	TRBJ2-3	15	-	-	CASSPDGKSTDTQYF	TGTGCCAGCAGTCCGGACGGGAAAAGCACAGATACGCAGTATTTT
TRBV18	TRBJ2-7	14	-	once	CASSPAQVPYEQYF	TGTGCCAGCTCACCGGCCCAGGTTCCCTACGAGCAGTACTTC
TRBV15	TRBJ2-3	16	TRBD2	-	CATSEGPRLAGDTQYF	TGTGCCACCAGCGAAGGGCCCAGACTAGCGGGAGATACGCAGTATTTT
TRBV6-1	TRBJ2-1	11	-	-	CASSDGPRSFF	TGTGCCAGCAGTGATGGGCCCCGGTCGTTCTTC
TRBV11-2	TRBJ1-3	15	-	-	CASSLGGHSGNTIYF	TGTGCCAGCAGCTTAGGGGGCCACTCTGGAAACACCATATATTTT